The TCR beta chain under discussion was sequenced for a study of T cell responses to AZD1222 COVID-19 vaccine. Study-level results: Nearly half of unique spike-specific TCRs reportedly avoided B.1.351 and B.1.1.7 mutated regions. White British ancestry dominated among donors, who included more females, and clonal diversity was possibly underestimated.

Second-dose intervals near 4 or 12 weeks were combined. The data were produced by immunoSEQ multiplex PCR, yet TCRdb's version contains in-frame clones alone and is incomplete. The data contain 150,000 to 250,000 clones, 93% of them singletons. Of note for this clone: Antigen specificity is unknown.

The sample in question was peripheral blood, obtained 28 days after the second AZD1222 dose. The source is an adult who received the AZD1222 COVID-19 vaccine.

For the CDR3, the DNA is TGTGCCAGCAGTGATCTAACTGCAACTAATGAAAAACTGTTTTTT. Amino acids: CASSDLTATNEKLFF. The chain couples TRBV25-1 to TRBJ1-4; no firm D call. The germline gives CDR1 MGHDK, CDR2 SYGVNS. Trimming left V 3 bases short and J 0 bases short, with 8 bases between. The CDR3 covers 15 residues.